The next 22 T cell receptor beta chains were all read from a single sample in a study of regulatory T cells in long-lasting Graves disease. The sample's time point: newly diagnosed GD, antithyroid drugs for less than 3 months. PBMC RNA served as the TCR library source. Both iRepertoire HTBI primers and Arm-PCR of CDR3 regions were used to build the TCR beta libraries. TCRdb re-derived calls from the multiplex PCR reads in MiXCR, one entry per CDR3 protein. There are about 220,000 distinct CDR3 sequences in the sample; around 20% occur only once, and about an eighth lies in the top ten. These data also formed part of another study, on T cells in Graves' hyperthyroidism and ophthalmopathy.

The material sequenced was peripheral blood mononuclear cells (PBMCs), taken at new diagnosis, from a patient treated with antithyroid drugs. Source of these receptors: a woman in her thirties with Graves disease.

This clonotype was picked up a small number of times. V and J are TRBV7-9 and TRBJ1-3; D not certain. The CDR3 has 14 residues. The V gene's germline CDR1 is SEHNR and CDR2 FQNEAQ (reference sequence). Trimming left V 4 bases short and J 0 bases short, with 7 bases between. CDR3 amino acids: CASSSDISGNTIYF. Here the CDR3 DNA reads TGTGCCAGCAGCTCCGACATCTCTGGAAACACCATATATTTT.

In its sample, this clonotype was seen many times. The chain is built from TRBV14 and TRBJ1-4, with no clear D. The CDR3 covers 16 residues. Germline CDR1 SGHDN, CDR2 FVKESK. V was trimmed by 4 bases and J by 0 bases, leaving 12 bases between them. CDR3 amino acids: CASSLAGRSTNEKLFF. The CDR3 bases are TGTGCCAGCAGCCTTGCAGGACGGTCAACTAATGAAAAACTGTTTTTT.

This clonotype was observed once. A much larger clone lies one base from this, so it may be a read error. The CDR3 does not close with the conserved phenylalanine or tryptophan, likely indicating a read error. The chain has TRBV7-9 and TRBJ1-3; D call uncertain. This CDR3 is 14 amino acids long. Trimming took 3 bases from V and 0 from J, leaving 6 bases between them. CDR1 is SEHNR and CDR2 is FQNEAQ in the germline V gene (reference sequence). CDR3 bases: TGTGCCAGCAGCTTTGACATCTCTGGAAACACCATATATTCT. Its translation: CASSFDISGNTIYS.

This clonotype was seen many times. V and J are TRBV9 and TRBJ1-1; TRBD1 might be the D (5 bases). V was pared by 0 bases and J by 3 bases, with 9 bases between. The germline V gene has CDR1 SGDLS and CDR2 YYNGEE. CDR3 size: 14 residues. CDR3 nucleotides: TGTGCCAGCAGCGTAGGCGGGGGACACACTGAAGCTTTCTTT. Its translation: CASSVGGGHTEAFF. Combining the CDR3 with reference TRBV9 and TRBJ1-1 gives the whole variable domain DSGVTQTPKHLITATGQRVTLRCSPRSGDLSVYWYQQSLDQGLQFLIQYYNGEERAKGNILERFSAQQFPDLHSELNLSSLELGDSALYFCASSVGGGHTEAFFGQGTRLTVV.

This clonotype was seen at least ten times. The rearrangement uses TRBV6-2 or TRBV6-3 and TRBJ1-2, with 8 bases aligning to TRBD1. This CDR3 region has 16 residues. J lost 5 bases, V lost 2 bases, and 10 bases had no gene match. From germline, CDR1 is MNHEY and CDR2 SVGEGT. This CDR3 is CASSYLSRGPNYGYTF. The DNA for the CDR3 is TGTGCCAGCAGTTACCTAAGCAGGGGGCCGAATTATGGCTACACCTTC.

This clonotype was seen ten or more times. V gene TRBV20-1 combines with J gene TRBJ2-6; either TRBD1 or TRBD2 may fit D (6 bases each). Looked up from germline, CDR1 is DFQATT and CDR2 is SNEGSKA (reference sequence). The CDR3 consists of 18 residues. V lost 0 bases to trimming and J lost 0 bases, with 15 bases between them. CDR3 nucleotides: TGCAGTGCTAGAGAAGGGGGACTCTATTCCTCTGGGGCCAACGTCCTGACTTTC. This translates into CSAREGGLYSSGANVLTF.

This clonotype appeared many times. The V and J genes are TRBV6-1 and TRBJ2-7, with TRBD1 matching over 9 bases. With V trimmed by 6 bases and J by 7 bases, 10 bases remained unmatched. This CDR3 comprises 14 residues. Germline assignment: CDR1 MNHNS and CDR2 SASEGT. CDR3 DNA sequence: TGTGCCAGCAGCAGCGGACAGGGGATTGGGGAGCAGTACTTC. Its protein product is CASSSGQGIGEQYF.

This clonotype was seen ten or more times. The chain carries TRBV20-1 and TRBJ2-4; D remains unclear. The CDR3 is made up of 15 amino acids. The germline V gene has CDR1 DFQATT and CDR2 SNEGSKA (reference sequence). Trimming left V 7 bases short and J 0 bases short, with 16 bases between. CDR3 DNA sequence: TGCAGTGTAAACGGGCGGCCGGTAGCCAAAAACATTCAGTACTTC. This sequence encodes CSVNGRPVAKNIQYF.

This clonotype was seen at least ten times. The V and J genes are TRBV19 and TRBJ1-2; 10 bases are a match to TRBD1. The germline gives CDR1 LNHDA, CDR2 SQIVND (reference sequence). After removal of 5 bases from V and 2 bases from J, the junction contained 11 bases not matched to a gene. There are 17 residues in the CDR3. The CDR3 region is CASSLEGQGTLNYGYTF. CDR3 nucleotides: TGTGCCAGTAGTCTCGAGGGACAGGGGACCCTCAACTATGGCTACACCTTC.

The chain has TRBV28 and TRBJ2-1; no clear D gene. V lost 5 bases and J lost 10, with 9 bases in between. This CDR3 is built from 11 residues. Germline V lookup: CDR1 MDHEN, CDR2 SYDVKM. In nucleotides, the CDR3 is TGTGCCAGCAGTAGATACGAGGAGCAGTTCTTC. Translating it yields CASSRYEEQFF.

This clonotype was found many times. The rearrangement uses TRBV2 and TRBJ1-5, with TRBD1 identical over 7 bases. This CDR3 spans 16 amino acids. Germline V gives CDR1 SNHLY, CDR2 FYNNEI. V lost 4 bases and J lost 7; bases outside the gene matches: 13. CDR3 sequence: CASSGTGGQVEQPQHF. The CDR3 nucleotides are TGTGCCAGCAGTGGGACCGGAGGACAGGTTGAACAGCCCCAGCATTTT.

The chain has TRBV19 and TRBJ1-1; D is uncertain. Germline V CDR1 and CDR2: LNHDA, SQIVND (reference sequence). V lost 7 bases and J lost 6, with 18 bases in between. There are 14 residues in the CDR3. As DNA, the CDR3 is TGTGCCAGTACTCCGACATCGCTCTTCTCTGAAGCTTTCTTT. Translated, it gives CASTPTSLFSEAFF.

This clonotype was recorded many times. The chain uses TRBV6-1 and TRBJ2-7; the D gene is possibly TRBD1 (5 bases). CDR1 is MNHNS and CDR2 is SASEGT in the germline V gene. Trimming removed 1 base at V and 2 bases at J, with 9 bases between. The CDR3 runs 14 residues. As DNA, the CDR3 is TGTGCCAGCAGTGAAGGGGGCCGTACCTACGAGCAGTACTTC. It translates to CASSEGGRTYEQYF.

This sequence joins TRBV12-3 or TRBV12-4 and TRBJ1-1; possibly TRBD1 for D (5 bases). Trimming took 8 bases from V and 2 from J, leaving 15 bases between them. The CDR3 has 14 residues. DNA of the CDR3: TGTGCCAGCTCAATCCGGGGGACCAACACTGAAGCTTTCTTT. Translated, it gives CASSIRGTNTEAFF.

This clonotype has ten or more counts. The rearrangement joins TRBV29-1 to TRBJ2-1, with 11 bases identical to TRBD1. The CDR3 spans 14 residues. Germline V gene data show CDR1 as SQVTM and CDR2 as ANQGSEA. J was trimmed by 7 bases and V by 2 bases; bases with no gene match: 4. The CDR3 region is CSVERGTGGNEQFF. In DNA, the CDR3 is TGCAGCGTTGAACGGGGGACAGGGGGGAATGAGCAGTTCTTC.

This clonotype was observed many times. The V call is TRBV6-1, the J call TRBJ1-2, with D perhaps matching TRBD1 (5 bases). This CDR3 region has 14 residues. The germline V gene has CDR1 MNHNS and CDR2 SASEGT. Trimming removed 0 bases from V and 7 bases from J, with 12 bases in between. The CDR3 here is CASSEARGSGGYTF. The CDR3 DNA sequence: TGTGCCAGCAGTGAAGCGAGGGGTTCAGGTGGCTACACCTTC.

This clonotype showed up many times. The rearrangement joins TRBV11-2 to TRBJ1-3; no definite D call. Germline values: CDR1 SGHAT, CDR2 FQNNGV. The V and J ends lost 5 bases and 3 bases respectively, with 17 bases between them. This CDR3 is built from 16 residues. In DNA form, the CDR3 reads TGTGCCAGCAGCCCACTCGGGCAAGCGCTTGGAAACACCATATATTTT. It yields the protein CASSPLGQALGNTIYF.

The table lists this clonotype with many counts. The rearrangement joins TRBV5-5 to TRBJ1-1, with TRBD1 identical over 8 bases. Losses at the gene ends were 4 bases for V and 6 bases for J; bases not matched to a gene: 5. The CDR3 is made up of 13 amino acids. Germline V gene data show CDR1 as SGHKS and CDR2 as YYEKEE (reference sequence). The CDR3 bases are TGTGCCAGCAGCCACGGACAGGGAGCTGAAGCTTTCTTT. Amino acids: CASSHGQGAEAFF.

Worth noting for this clonotype: Without the conserved terminal phenylalanine or tryptophan, this CDR3 likely stems from a read error. Because the CDR3's place on the DNA is in doubt, the DNA is left out and the CDR3 is given as listed by TCRdb. This rearrangement joins TRBV12-3 or TRBV12-4 to TRBJ2-1. Inclusive of both ends, the CDR3 amounts to 8 amino acids. The chain's CDR3 is CASSLQLG.

This clonotype was detected many times. The chain is built from TRBV18 and TRBJ1-4; no definite D call. V was pared by 6 bases and J by 5 bases, with 16 bases between. There are 15 residues in the CDR3. Germline V gives CDR1 KGHSH, CDR2 LQKENI. The CDR3 region is CASSPRERANEKLFF. CDR3 sequence (DNA): TGTGCCAGCTCCCCTCGGGAGAGGGCGAATGAAAAACTGTTTTTT.

This clonotype was seen only a few times. J is TRBJ2-3 and V is TRBV28; weak D call: TRBD2 (6 bases). V gave up 6 bases and J gave up 10 bases, with 26 bases separating them. Germline CDR1 MDHEN, CDR2 SYDVKM. The CDR3 is 16 amino acids. In DNA form, the CDR3 reads TGTGCCAGCAGGCCCCGGGACTCCCTAGCCCTGGTGGCGCAGTATTTT. Encoded protein: CASRPRDSLALVAQYF.

The chain recombines TRBV12-3 or TRBV12-4 with TRBJ1-5; D is unresolved. This CDR3 is built from 15 residues. Trimming took 2 bases from V and 2 from J, leaving 10 bases between them. The CDR3 protein is CASSLQALGNQPQHF. The CDR3 nucleotides read TGTGCCAGCAGTTTACAGGCCCTTGGCAATCAGCCCCAGCATTTT.